The clone carrying this T cell receptor (beta chain) occurred once. This sample was included in a study of cytomegalovirus exposure and HLA in healthy donors. The germline V and J ends were trimmed by 4 bases and 2 bases, with 9 bases remaining between them. CDR1 and CDR2 from the germline V gene are SNHLY and FYNNEI. The CDR3 contains 13 residues. A multiplex PCR was run with 60 Vbeta primers and 13 Jbeta primers. TCRdb's table, derived via immunoSEQ multiplex PCR, lists solely in-frame clones and lacks some. Seen here are 90,000 to 150,000 clones, less than 90% observed once, and the top ten hold 0.2% to 0.25%.

This chain links TRBV2 with TRBJ2-7; no reliable D call. This receptor was identified in a man aged 45-65 years in good health and CMV-seronegative. The specimen sequenced was PBMCs. The CDR3 bases are TGTGCCAGCAGTGGGCCCCAGGCCTACGAGCAGTACTTC. It translates to CASSGPQAYEQYF. Full variable domain (remainder filled in from reference TRBV2 and TRBJ2-7): EPEVTQTPSHQVTQMGQEVILRCVPISNHLYFYWYRQILGQKVEFLVSFYNNEISEKSEIFDDQFSVERPDGSNFTLKIRSTKLEDSAMYFCASSGPQAYEQYFGPGTRLTVT.